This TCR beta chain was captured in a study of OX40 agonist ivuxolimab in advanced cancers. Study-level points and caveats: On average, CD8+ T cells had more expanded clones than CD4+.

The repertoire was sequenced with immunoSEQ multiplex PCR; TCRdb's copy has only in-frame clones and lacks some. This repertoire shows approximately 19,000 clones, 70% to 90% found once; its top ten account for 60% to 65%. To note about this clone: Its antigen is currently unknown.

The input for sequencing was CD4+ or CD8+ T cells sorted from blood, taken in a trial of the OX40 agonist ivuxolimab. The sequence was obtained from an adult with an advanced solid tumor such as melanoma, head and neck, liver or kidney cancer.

CDR3 sequence: CASSLARVRLGTDTQYF. Here the CDR3 DNA reads TGTGCCAGCAGCTTAGCGCGAGTCAGGCTCGGCACAGATACGCAGTATTTT. The chain uses TRBV7-6 and TRBJ2-3; no clear D. The germline CDR1 and CDR2 sequences are SGHVS and FNYEAQ. The CDR3 length is 17 residues. Trimming stripped 0 bases from V and 1 base from J, with 14 bases between.